This T cell receptor beta chain was recovered during a study of cytomegalovirus exposure and HLA in healthy donors. The PCR contained 60 Vbeta and 13 Jbeta primers. The table came from immunoSEQ multiplex PCR; TCRdb's copy has only in-frame clones and leaves some out. The profile shows 150,000 or so clones, around four fifths of them singletons. Notes on the study in general: Using the classifier, cytomegalovirus status was reportedly diagnosed with high specificity and sensitivity. Sequencing artifact likely explains a cluster of highly shared sequence variants. Using a false discovery rate of 0.05, a later analysis showed that about 16,000 TCR beta sequences were associated with HLA alleles.

Note on this clone: As yet, its antigen is unknown.

Donors sampled were nominally healthy, though unrecorded immune exposures were likely. This CDR3 comprises 15 residues. Looked up from germline, CDR1 is SGHRS and CDR2 is YFSETQ. Trimming pared 2 bases from V and 4 bases from J, leaving 14 bases between. Material: PBMCs. The rearrangement uses TRBV5-1 and TRBJ2-3; unclear D gene. The TCR originated in a woman in her thirties in good health and CMV-seronegative. The CDR3, as DNA: TGCGCCAGCAGCTTTCAAGGCGATGGAGCAGATACGCAGTATTTT. This translates into CASSFQGDGADTQYF.